This T cell receptor (beta chain) stems from a study of shared clonotypes between healthy human individuals. Study results and caveats: Of the naive CD4 clonotypes, about 5% were shared across several donors. Genetic and exposure-history diversity was limited by the small donor number. Estimated clonotype richness was generally higher in naive than memory subsets.

Trimming took 7 bases from V and 3 from J, leaving 10 bases between them. In germline, CDR1 is GTSNPN, CDR2 SVGIG (reference sequence). The CDR3 consists of 11 residues. Some clones are missing from TCRdb's copy, which holds only in-frame ones; the method was immunoSEQ multiplex PCR. The table includes millions of clones, around nine tenths detected once. Concerning this clone itself: Its antigen is undetermined. The same CDR3 arises from other DNA sequences in this sample as well.

The source of this sequence is a man between 18 and 29 years old in good health. The source material was naive CD4+ T cells sorted from blood. Subset described: CD45RA+ positively selected. This chain connects TRBV30 to TRBJ2-7; D call uncertain. The CDR3 sequence: CASSADYEQYF. CDR3 nucleotides: TGTGCCTCCAGCGCCGACTACGAGCAGTACTTC.